A single sample is the source of the 25 T cell receptor beta chains below, sequenced in a study of cytomegalovirus exposure and HLA in healthy donors. The PCR made use of 60 Vbeta and 13 Jbeta primers. TCRdb's copy holds only in-frame clones and misses some; the assay was immunoSEQ multiplex PCR. The specimen's table records roughly 65,000 clones. The sample comprised PBMCs. The receptors here all came from a boy younger than 18 in good health and CMV-seronegative.

The chain couples TRBV5-1 to TRBJ2-2; 9 positions match TRBD1. This CDR3 is built from 15 residues. V was pared by 4 bases and J by 4 bases, with 5 bases of the junction left unmatched. Looked up from germline, CDR1 is SGHRS and CDR2 is YFSETQ. This CDR3 is CASSPGTGFTGELFF. In DNA, the CDR3 is TGCGCCAGCAGCCCCGGGACAGGGTTCACCGGGGAGCTGTTTTTT. Together with reference TRBV5-1 and TRBJ2-2, the CDR3 gives the full variable domain: KAGVTQTPRYLIKTRGQQVTLSCSPISGHRSVSWYQQTPGQGLQFLFEYFSETQRNKGNFPGRFSGRQFSNSRSEMNVSTLELGDSALYLCASSPGTGFTGELFFGEGSRLTVL.

The chain uses TRBV7-2 and TRBJ2-5, with 7 bases that match TRBD1. Germline loops: CDR1 SGHTA, CDR2 FQGNSA. This CDR3 region has 15 residues. Trimming removed 6 bases from V and 5 bases from J; junction bases left unmatched: 12. This chain's CDR3 is CASRNDRVGDETQYF. In DNA form, the CDR3 reads TGTGCCAGCAGAAACGACAGGGTCGGGGACGAGACCCAGTACTTC.

The chain couples TRBV7-6 to TRBJ2-7; D unresolved. Germline V gene data show CDR1 as SGHVS and CDR2 as FNYEAQ. This CDR3 has 12 amino acids. Deletions cut 5 bases from V and 0 bases from J, with 5 bases between. Here the CDR3 reads CASSPSSYEQYF. In nucleotides, the CDR3 is TGTGCCAGCAGCCCCTCCTCCTACGAGCAGTACTTC.

The chain couples TRBV29-1 to TRBJ1-2, with D unresolved. Germline-derived CDR1 and CDR2 are SQVTM and ANQGSEA. The CDR3 has 12 residues. Trimming pared 2 bases from V and 4 bases from J, leaving 8 bases between. CDR3 sequence (DNA): TGCAGCGTTGAACGTCAGATCTATGGCTACACCTTC. Amino acid sequence: CSVERQIYGYTF.

The chain combines TRBV30 with TRBJ1-1, with D possibly matching TRBD1 (6 bases). Trimming took off 5 bases at V and 3 bases at J, with 16 bases between the two ends. The CDR3 runs 14 residues. Germline CDR1 and CDR2: GTSNPN and SVGIG (reference sequence). The DNA for the CDR3 is TGTGCCTGGGCGTACAGGGTTGGGGACACTGAAGCTTTCTTT. This gives the protein CAWAYRVGDTEAFF.

CDR3 region: CASSLAPGTKVVGYTF. CDR3 nucleotide sequence: TGTGCCAGCAGCTTGGCCCCCGGAACTAAAGTGGTTGGCTACACCTTC. The rearrangement joins TRBV5-8 to TRBJ1-2; D is uncertain. The CDR3 has 16 amino acids. Germline V gene lookup returns CDR1 SGHTS and CDR2 YDEGEE. V was shortened by 0 bases and J by 7 bases, with 19 bases between the two germline ends. The full variable domain, with the rest looked up from reference TRBV5-8 and TRBJ1-2, is EAGVTQSPTHLIKTRGQQATLRCSPISGHTSVYWYQQALGLGLQFLLWYDEGEERNRGNFPPRFSGRQFPNYSSELNVNALELEDSALYLCASSLAPGTKVVGYTFGSGTRLTVV.

The chain is built from TRBV6-4 and TRBJ2-2; TRBD1 matches at 7 bases. The junction had 6 bases not matched to a gene; V was cut back by 5 bases and J by 0 bases. Germline loops: CDR1 MRHNA, CDR2 SNTAGT. The length of the CDR3 is 16 residues. The CDR3 coding sequence is TGTGCCAGCAGTCTACAGGGGAGCGCGAACACCGGGGAGCTGTTTTTT. It is translated as CASSLQGSANTGELFF.

The J gene is TRBJ2-3, the V gene TRBV7-3; TRBD2 matches 7 bases. Germline-derived CDR1 and CDR2 are SGHTA and FQGTGA. This CDR3 region has 13 residues. Trimming at V came to 4 bases and at J to 6 bases, leaving 4 bases not matched to a gene. CDR3 in amino acids: CASSSGGSDTQYF. CDR3 sequence (DNA): TGTGCCAGCAGCTCCGGGGGGTCCGATACGCAGTATTTT. Together with reference TRBV7-3 and TRBJ2-3, the CDR3 gives the full variable domain: GAGVSQTPSNKVTEKGKYVELRCDPISGHTALYWYRQSLGQGPEFLIYFQGTGAADDSGLPNDRFFAVRPEGSVSTLKIQRTERGDSAVYLCASSSGGSDTQYFGPGTRLTVL.

The chain combines TRBV29-1 with TRBJ1-2; D might be TRBD1 (5 bases). V was clipped by 1 base and J by 10 bases, with 16 bases between them. This CDR3 is built from 13 residues. Germline-derived CDR1 and CDR2 are SQVTM and ANQGSEA. The DNA for the CDR3 is TGCAGCGTTGAAGGCGACAGCCCACCAAACTACACCTTC. Translation: CSVEGDSPPNYTF.

The chain joins TRBV10-3 to TRBJ1-5; 7 bases are a match to TRBD1. After removal of 10 bases from V and 7 bases from J, the junction contained 16 bases not matched to a gene. CDR3 size: 15 residues. Germline CDR1 and CDR2: ENHRY and SYGVKD. The CDR3 spells CATHTTGQLLQPQHF. The CDR3 DNA sequence: TGTGCCACCCATACCACGGGACAGCTCTTGCAGCCCCAGCATTTT.

The CDR3 DNA sequence: TGTGCCATCGACGGACAGGGTGGTACGATGCCCATACCCTACGAGCAGTACTTC. It yields the protein CAIDGQGGTMPIPYEQYF. The rearrangement links TRBV7-7 to TRBJ2-7, with 8 bases aligning to TRBD1. Germline CDR1 reads SSHAT; CDR2 reads FNYEAQ (reference sequence). Trimming removed 10 bases from V and 2 bases from J; junction bases left unmatched: 22. This CDR3 has 18 amino acids.

V usage is TRBV27 and J usage is TRBJ1-2, with D unresolved. Trimming shortened V by 4 bases and J by 4 bases, and 16 bases separated the two germline ends. The germline V gene encodes CDR1 MNHEY and CDR2 SMNVEV (reference sequence). There are 15 residues in the CDR3. In DNA form, the CDR3 reads TGTGCCAGCAGTTCCGGGCTCCGGGAGGGCTATGGCTACACCTTC. Its translation: CASSSGLREGYGYTF.

The chain employs TRBV5-4 and TRBJ1-2; D may be TRBD1 (6 bases). V gave up 5 bases and J gave up 4 bases, with 15 bases separating them. Germline values: CDR1 SGHNT, CDR2 YYREEE (reference sequence). The CDR3 consists of 14 residues. This CDR3 reads CASRPQGPLYGYTF. The CDR3, as DNA: TGTGCCAGCAGACCGCAGGGGCCCCTCTATGGCTACACCTTC.

Here the CDR3 reads CASSAQVTNYGYTF. As DNA, the CDR3 is TGCGCCAGCAGCGCACAGGTGACTAACTATGGCTACACCTTC. The genes are TRBV5-1 and TRBJ1-2, with a possible D match to TRBD1 (5 bases). This CDR3 region has 14 residues. CDR1 SGHRS and CDR2 YFSETQ come from the germline V gene. V was trimmed by 4 bases and J by 0 bases, leaving 10 bases between them.

The V and J genes are TRBV30 and TRBJ2-1, with D possibly matching TRBD2 (5 bases). Germline V lookup: CDR1 GTSNPN, CDR2 SVGIG (reference sequence). The CDR3 has 14 amino acids. V shed 0 bases and J shed 9 bases, with 15 bases lying between them. CDR3 sequence (DNA): TGTGCCTGGAGTGTACCCGGAGACGGAGGTGAGCAGTTCTTC. Translation gives CAWSVPGDGGEQFF.

V and J are TRBV12-5 and TRBJ2-1; TRBD2 aligns across 7 bases. The CDR3 has 12 amino acids. Germline lookup yields CDR1 LGHNT and CDR2 FRNRAP. V lost 6 bases and J lost 12; bases outside the gene matches: 8. As DNA, the CDR3 is TGTGCTAGTGGCCCCTCGGCGGGAGCGCAGTTCTTC. It yields the protein CASGPSAGAQFF.

The chain employs TRBV4-1 and TRBJ2-5; D is unresolved. Gene TRBJ2-7 matches the end of the DNA better, so the J call may be wrong. The CDR3 is made up of 11 amino acids. Germline lookup yields CDR1 MGHRA and CDR2 YSYEKL. For the CDR3, the DNA is TGCGCCAGCAGCCAAGATAACGAGCAGTACTTC. Protein: CASSQDNEQYF.

The J gene is TRBJ2-2, the V gene TRBV6-4, with TRBD2 matching over 7 bases. This CDR3 is built from 14 residues. J was trimmed by 4 bases and V by 4 bases; bases with no gene match: 3. Germline V CDR1 and CDR2: MRHNA, SNTAGT. CDR3 nucleotides: TGTGCCAGCAGTGTAACGGGGGGCACCGGGGAGCTGTTTTTT. This translates into CASSVTGGTGELFF.

The chain has TRBV28 and TRBJ1-5; TRBD1 is a possible D gene (5 bases). The germline V and J ends were trimmed by 5 bases and 6 bases, with 14 bases remaining between them. The length of the CDR3 is 14 residues. The V gene's germline CDR1 is MDHEN and CDR2 SYDVKM. In DNA, the CDR3 is TGTGCCAGCAGTCCTGGCGGGGCTAGTCAGCCCCAGCATTTT. Translation gives CASSPGGASQPQHF.

This rearrangement joins TRBV6-4 to TRBJ2-1; D is ambiguous. The CDR3 sequence is 16 residues long. Looked up from germline, CDR1 is MRHNA and CDR2 is SNTAGT. V lost 0 bases and J 4 bases, leaving 13 bases between the germline ends. The CDR3 bases are TGTGCCAGCAGTGACTCCCTAGTGTCCGGATACAATGAGCAGTTCTTC. Amino acids: CASSDSLVSGYNEQFF.

This chain links TRBV27 with TRBJ2-1, with TRBD2 identical over 8 bases. CDR1 MNHEY and CDR2 SMNVEV come from the germline V gene (reference sequence). V shed 6 bases, J shed 7 bases, and the junction held 5 bases outside the gene matches. This CDR3 has 13 amino acids. CDR3 sequence reads: CASREAGANEQFF. The CDR3, as DNA: TGTGCCAGCAGAGAAGCGGGAGCTAATGAGCAGTTCTTC.

The chain joins TRBV5-1 to TRBJ2-7; TRBD2 matches at 8 bases. Per the germline V gene, CDR1 is SGHRS and CDR2 is YFSETQ. V gave up 0 bases and J gave up 2 bases; unmatched junction bases: 7. The CDR3 is made up of 16 amino acids. CDR3 bases: TGCGCCAGCAGCTTGGTGGCTAGCGGGTTAGCCTACGAGCAGTACTTC. Amino acid sequence: CASSLVASGLAYEQYF.

This chain links TRBV7-2 with TRBJ1-2; weak D call: TRBD1 (5 bases). Germline V gene data show CDR1 as SGHTA and CDR2 as FQGNSA. V lost 5 bases and J 8 bases, leaving 15 bases between the germline ends. CDR3 length equals 13 residues. This chain's CDR3 is CASSLRVSNGYTF. The CDR3 region has the DNA TGTGCCAGCAGCCTCAGGGTTTCTAACGGCTACACCTTC.

The chain carries TRBV28 and TRBJ1-5; 7 bases align to TRBD1. The CDR3 loop spans 17 amino acids. Germline CDR1 is MDHEN and CDR2 is SYDVKM. Unmatched junction bases numbered 11, after V lost 5 bases and J lost 1 base. The CDR3 DNA follows: TGTGCCAGCAGTACATTCTTCCGGGGACAGAGCAATCAGCCCCAGCATTTT. Residues: CASSTFFRGQSNQPQHF. Full variable domain (rest looked up from reference TRBV28 and TRBJ1-5): DVKVTQSSRYLVKRTGEKVFLECVQDMDHENMFWYRQDPGLGLRLIYFSYDVKMKEKGDIPEGYSVSREKKERFSLILESASTNQTSMYLCASSTFFRGQSNQPQHFGDGTRLSIL.

This chain links TRBV25-1 with TRBJ2-7, with D possibly TRBD1 on 5 matching bases. The CDR3 loop spans 14 amino acids. Germline CDR1 reads MGHDK; CDR2 reads SYGVNS. V dropped 10 bases and J dropped 5 bases, with 21 bases sitting between them. This CDR3 reads CATGRAGQGNEQYF. CDR3 DNA: TGTGCCACAGGAAGGGCAGGGCAAGGGAACGAGCAGTACTTC.